The T cell receptor (beta chain) described here comes from a study of glioma-infiltrating T cells. Broader study findings: Above-expected tissue-blood divergence occurred in all gliomas, most in low-grade ones. Only very few CDR3 sequences appeared in both tissue and blood.

TCR alpha and beta CDR3 regions were amplified from RNA using iRepertoire nested multiplex PCR. Input was 100-400 ng of tissue mRNA or PBMC total RNA. Via MiXCR, TCRdb re-called the multiplex PCR reads, giving one row per CDR3 protein. The table lists around 20,000 distinct CDR3 sequences, around 23% of them singletons. A note on this clonotype: What it recognizes is unknown.

Trimming stripped 3 bases from V and 4 bases from J, with 9 bases between. This CDR3 has 13 residues. In germline, CDR1 is SGHTA, CDR2 FQGTGA. Source material: glioma tissue, nonneoplastic brain tissue, or PBMCs (not recorded which). This chain uses TRBV7-3 with TRBJ1-2; D gene ambiguous. This receptor was taken from a human donor with low-grade glioma or glioblastoma, undergoing nonglioma brain surgery, or in good health (not recorded which). For the CDR3, the DNA is TGTGCCAGCAGCTTGACAAATCCCTATGGCTACACCTTC. Translated, it gives CASSLTNPYGYTF.